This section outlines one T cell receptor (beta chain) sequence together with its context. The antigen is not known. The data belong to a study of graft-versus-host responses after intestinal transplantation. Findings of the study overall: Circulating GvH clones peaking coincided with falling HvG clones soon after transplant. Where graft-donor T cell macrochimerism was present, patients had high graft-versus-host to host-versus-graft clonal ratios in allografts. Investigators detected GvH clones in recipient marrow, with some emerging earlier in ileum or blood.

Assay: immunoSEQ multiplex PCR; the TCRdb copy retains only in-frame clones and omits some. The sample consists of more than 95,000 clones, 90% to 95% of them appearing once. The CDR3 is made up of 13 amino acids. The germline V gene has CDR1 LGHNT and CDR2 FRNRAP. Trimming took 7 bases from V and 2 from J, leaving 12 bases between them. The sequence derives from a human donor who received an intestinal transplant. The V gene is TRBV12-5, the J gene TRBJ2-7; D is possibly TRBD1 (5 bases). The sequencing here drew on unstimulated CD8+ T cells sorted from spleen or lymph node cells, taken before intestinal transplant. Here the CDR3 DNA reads TGTGCTAGTGCCGCGGACACAACCTACGAGCAGTACTTC. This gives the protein CASAADTTYEQYF.